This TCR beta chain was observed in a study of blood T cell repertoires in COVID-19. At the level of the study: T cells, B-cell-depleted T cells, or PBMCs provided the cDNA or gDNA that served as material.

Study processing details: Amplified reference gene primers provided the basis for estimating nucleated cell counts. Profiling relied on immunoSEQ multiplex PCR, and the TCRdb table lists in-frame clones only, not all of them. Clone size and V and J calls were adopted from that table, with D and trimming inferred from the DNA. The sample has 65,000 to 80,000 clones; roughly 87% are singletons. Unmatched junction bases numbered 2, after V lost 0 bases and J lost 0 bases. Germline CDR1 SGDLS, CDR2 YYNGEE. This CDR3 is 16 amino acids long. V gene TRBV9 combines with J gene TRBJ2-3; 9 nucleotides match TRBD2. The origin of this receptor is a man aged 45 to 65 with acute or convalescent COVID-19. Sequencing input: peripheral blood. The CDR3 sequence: CASSVGLAASTDTQYF. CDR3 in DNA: TGTGCCAGCAGCGTAGGACTAGCGGCTAGCACAGATACGCAGTATTTT.